The 29 T cell receptor beta chains given below trace back to one sample, sequenced in a study of blood T cell repertoires in COVID-19. Profiling relied on immunoSEQ multiplex PCR, and the TCRdb table lists in-frame clones only, not all of them. The data contain some 110,000 clones, roughly 87% of them seen just once; the ten biggest clones take up 7.7%. The source material was peripheral blood. The receptors originated from a human donor in a cohort sampled during active COVID-19.

J is TRBJ2-4 and V is TRBV5-1, with a tentative D call TRBD1 (6 bases). The V gene lost 3 bases and the J gene lost 4 bases, with 11 bases spanning the gap. Germline lookup yields CDR1 SGHRS and CDR2 YFSETQ. The CDR3 sequence is 14 residues long. CDR3 nucleotides: TGCGCCAGCAGCTCGATTCAGGGGAAAAACATTCAGTACTTC. It codes for CASSSIQGKNIQYF.

This chain links TRBV19 with TRBJ2-1; 8 bases line up with TRBD2. Trimming removed 5 bases from V and 0 bases from J; junction bases left unmatched: 6. The CDR3 spans 16 residues. Germline values: CDR1 LNHDA, CDR2 SQIVND (reference sequence). CDR3 sequence: CASSGQRGSSYNEQFF. Written as DNA, the CDR3 is TGTGCCAGTAGTGGTCAGCGGGGGAGCTCCTACAATGAGCAGTTCTTC.

The chain employs TRBV11-2 and TRBJ1-2; D not certain. CDR3 size: 13 residues. Trimming took 3 bases from V and 2 from J, leaving 7 bases between them. CDR1 and CDR2 from the germline V gene are SGHAT and FQNNGV. CDR3 protein: CASSFGENYGYTF. As DNA, the CDR3 is TGTGCCAGCAGCTTCGGTGAGAACTATGGCTACACCTTC.

The genes are TRBV28 and TRBJ2-7, with 8 bases matching TRBD2. J lost 5 bases, V lost 11 bases, and 14 bases had no gene match. Germline CDR1 and CDR2: MDHEN and SYDVKM. This CDR3 is built from 14 residues. CDR3 amino acids: CAGKKRESPHEQYF. The CDR3 DNA sequence: TGTGCCGGAAAGAAGCGGGAGAGTCCGCACGAGCAGTACTTC.

This clone was detected only a few times. V and J are TRBV5-1 and TRBJ2-1; no firm D call. Germline lookup yields CDR1 SGHRS and CDR2 YFSETQ. The CDR3 has 13 residues. V lost 0 bases and J lost 6, with 7 bases in between. Here the CDR3 reads CASSLVIGNEQFF. The CDR3 coding sequence is TGCGCCAGCAGCTTGGTGATCGGCAATGAGCAGTTCTTC.

This chain uses TRBV18 with TRBJ2-3; 10 bases fit TRBD2. The trim removed 5 bases at V and 1 base at J, leaving 3 bases unmatched. CDR3 length equals 15 residues. Per the germline V gene, CDR1 is KGHSH and CDR2 is LQKENI. The CDR3 DNA is TGTGCCAGCTCAAGCGGGACTAGCGGCACAGATACGCAGTATTTT. It translates to CASSSGTSGTDTQYF.

The V and J genes are TRBV5-4 and TRBJ2-2; 11 nucleotides match TRBD1. Trimming removed 4 bases from V and 8 bases from J; junction bases left unmatched: 10. The CDR3 totals 16 residues. Germline values: CDR1 SGHNT, CDR2 YYREEE (reference sequence). In DNA, the CDR3 is TGTGCCAGCAGCCCAAGGCTTGGACAGGGGGCAGGGGAGCTGTTTTTT. This encodes CASSPRLGQGAGELFF.

The gene calls are TRBV20-1 and TRBJ2-7; D remains ambiguous. V lost 4 bases and J lost 3, with 7 bases in between. This CDR3 spans 11 amino acids. Germline assignment: CDR1 DFQATT and CDR2 SNEGSKA (reference sequence). Here the CDR3 reads CSAIWSYEQYF. CDR3 DNA sequence: TGCAGTGCTATATGGAGCTACGAGCAGTACTTC.

This clone was detected only once. As DNA, the CDR3 is TGTGCCATCAGCCGCGGGGGCACAGATACGCAGTATTTT. As protein: CAISRGGTDTQYF. This chain joins TRBV10-3 and TRBJ2-3; the D gene is possibly TRBD2 (6 bases). Germline V CDR1 and CDR2: ENHRY, SYGVKD. Trimming pared 6 bases from V and 1 base from J, leaving 8 bases between. This CDR3 comprises 13 residues.

The chain is built from TRBV28 and TRBJ2-5, with 9 positions matching TRBD2. This CDR3 contains 16 residues. J was trimmed by 5 bases and V by 3 bases; bases with no gene match: 10. Germline CDR1 MDHEN, CDR2 SYDVKM. CDR3 amino acids: CASSLELAGLPETQYF. In nucleotides, the CDR3 is TGTGCCAGCAGTTTGGAACTAGCGGGTCTCCCTGAGACCCAGTACTTC.

The chain links TRBV11-3 to TRBJ2-7; 13 bases are shared with TRBD2. CDR1 SGHNT and CDR2 YENEEA come from the germline V gene. The CDR3 has 16 residues. Losses at the gene ends were 5 bases for V and 0 bases for J; bases not matched to a gene: 4. CDR3 sequence reads: CASSPRTSGSSYEQYF. The DNA of the CDR3 is TGTGCCAGCAGCCCGAGGACTAGCGGGAGCTCCTACGAGCAGTACTTC.

The chain couples TRBV24-1 to TRBJ2-5; TRBD2 aligns across 12 bases. The junction had 3 bases not matched to a gene; V was cut back by 3 bases and J by 2 bases. The germline V gene has CDR1 KGHDR and CDR2 SFDVKD. This CDR3 has 16 residues. CDR3 in amino acids: CATSDMTSGRQETQYF. The CDR3 DNA reads as TGTGCCACCAGTGATATGACTAGCGGGAGACAAGAGACCCAGTACTTC.

For the CDR3, the DNA is TGTGCCAGCAGTTTAGACAGGGTCAAGGAGACCCAGTACTTC. Protein: CASSLDRVKETQYF. The V gene is TRBV27, the J gene TRBJ2-5; 7 positions agree with TRBD1. CDR1 and CDR2 (germline): MNHEY, SMNVEV (reference sequence). The CDR3 is 14 residues long. J was trimmed by 5 bases and V by 2 bases; bases with no gene match: 5.

The chain recombines TRBV25-1 with TRBJ2-1; 10 bases are a match to TRBD2. The CDR3 has 13 amino acids. Germline CDR1 and CDR2: MGHDK and SYGVNS. Germline trimming cut 10 bases from V and 7 bases from J; bases unmatched to any gene: 7. The CDR3 region is CATVAGGLNEQFF. The CDR3 nucleotides read TGTGCCACCGTAGCGGGAGGATTGAATGAGCAGTTCTTC.

This clone was observed a single time. The J gene is TRBJ2-7, the V gene TRBV2, with D unclear. Germline V lookup: CDR1 SNHLY, CDR2 FYNNEI. Between the trimmed V and J ends, which lost 4 bases and 5 bases, there was a span of 6 bases. This CDR3 has 11 amino acids. The CDR3 sequence is CASSALNEQYF. CDR3 in DNA: TGTGCCAGCAGTGCACTGAACGAGCAGTACTTC.

V is TRBV5-1 and J is TRBJ2-1; D is unresolved. Trimming pared 6 bases from V and 6 bases from J, leaving 16 bases between. This CDR3 spans 14 amino acids. Germline CDR1 SGHRS, CDR2 YFSETQ. This CDR3 reads CASTWASAGNEQFF. CDR3 in DNA: TGCGCCAGCACCTGGGCCTCAGCCGGCAATGAGCAGTTCTTC.

The V and J genes are TRBV19 and TRBJ2-7; 8 bases are a match to TRBD1. This CDR3 is 13 amino acids long. J lost 6 bases, V lost 4 bases, and 5 bases had no gene match. Germline CDR1 is LNHDA and CDR2 is SQIVND (reference sequence). The CDR3 loop is CASSKDRAAEQYF. Written as DNA, the CDR3 is TGTGCCAGTAGTAAGGACAGGGCGGCCGAGCAGTACTTC. Drawing the rest from reference TRBV19 and TRBJ2-7, the complete variable domain is DGGITQSPKYLFRKEGQNVTLSCEQNLNHDAMYWYRQDPGQGLRLIYYSQIVNDFQKGDIAEGYSVSREKKESFPLTVTSAQKNPTAFYLCASSKDRAAEQYFGPGTRLTVT.

The V and J genes are TRBV25-1 and TRBJ1-1; D is perhaps TRBD1 (5 bases). Per germline, CDR1 MGHDK and CDR2 SYGVNS. The V gene lost 3 bases and the J gene lost 11 bases, with 22 bases spanning the gap. The CDR3 has 15 residues. CDR3 residues: CASSDPRTRTGRAFF. In DNA form, the CDR3 reads TGTGCCAGCAGTGACCCCCGGACACGGACCGGCAGGGCTTTCTTT.

Turning to this clone: This CDR3 is also generated by other DNA sequences in the sample. The chain recombines TRBV11-2 with TRBJ2-7; unclear D gene. Germline CDR1 and CDR2: SGHAT and FQNNGV. V was trimmed by 8 bases and J by 3 bases, leaving 5 bases between them. The CDR3 totals 10 residues. CDR3 coding DNA: TGTGCCAGCTCCCACTACGAGCAGTACTTC. It is translated as CASSHYEQYF.

Here the CDR3 reads CASSSLAGVVTQYF. CDR3 in DNA: TGTGCCAGCAGCTCATTAGCGGGGGTGGTGACCCAGTACTTC. The chain combines TRBV11-2 with TRBJ2-5; 9 bases match TRBD2. Trimming at V came to 4 bases and at J to 7 bases, leaving 7 bases not matched to a gene. CDR1 and CDR2 from the germline V gene are SGHAT and FQNNGV. The CDR3 contains 14 residues.

This clone showed up just a few times. The rearrangement joins TRBV7-9 to TRBJ1-2; D possibly corresponds to TRBD1 (5 bases). Trimming cost V 1 base and J 4 bases, with 13 bases left between them. This CDR3 is built from 15 residues. Germline V CDR1 and CDR2: SEHNR, FQNEAQ (reference sequence). The CDR3 loop reads CASSLVGGSGYGYTF. In nucleotides, the CDR3 is TGTGCCAGCAGCTTAGTCGGGGGGTCGGGCTATGGCTACACCTTC.

This chain links TRBV24-1 with TRBJ1-5, with 7 bases aligning to TRBD1. CDR1 and CDR2 (germline): KGHDR, SFDVKD. The ends lost 2 bases at V and 0 bases at J; junction bases unmatched: 6. This CDR3 spans 17 amino acids. The CDR3 nucleotides read TGTGCCACCAGTGATTCTCTCGACAGGGATAGCAATCAGCCCCAGCATTTT. This gives the protein CATSDSLDRDSNQPQHF.

This clone was seen only once. This chain connects TRBV6-5 to TRBJ1-2; 7 positions agree with TRBD1. Germline V lookup: CDR1 MNHEY, CDR2 SVGAGI. The V and J ends lost 8 bases and 0 bases, in that order; junction bases with no gene match: 3. The CDR3 covers 13 residues. The CDR3 reads CASDDRANYGYTF. CDR3 in DNA: TGTGCCAGCGATGACAGGGCTAACTATGGCTACACCTTC.

The rearrangement uses TRBV14 and TRBJ1-1, with 8 bases aligning to TRBD1. The CDR3 is 15 residues long. With V trimmed by 4 bases and J by 4 bases, 8 bases remained unmatched. Germline values: CDR1 SGHDN, CDR2 FVKESK. CDR3 in amino acids: CASSPLWTGSTEAFF. CDR3 nucleotides: TGTGCCAGCAGCCCTCTTTGGACAGGGAGCACTGAAGCTTTCTTT.

The V and J genes are TRBV5-1 and TRBJ1-1; D is unclear. The CDR3 runs to 14 residues. Per germline, CDR1 SGHRS and CDR2 YFSETQ. Trimming removed 3 bases from V and 0 bases from J, with 9 bases in between. This CDR3 is CASSSLGVNTEAFF. The CDR3 DNA follows: TGCGCCAGCAGCTCCTTGGGCGTGAACACTGAAGCTTTCTTT.

The chain has TRBV4-2 and TRBJ2-7, with 12 bases identical to TRBD2. CDR3 length: 15 residues. J lost 4 bases, V lost 1 base, and 2 bases had no gene match. Germline CDR1 is LGHNA and CDR2 is YNFKEQ. Here the CDR3 DNA reads TGTGCCAGCAGCCAAGGGGGGACTAGCGGGTACGAGCAGTACTTC. Protein sequence: CASSQGGTSGYEQYF.

The chain has TRBV11-3 and TRBJ2-2; tentative D call: TRBD2 (5 bases). This CDR3 has 15 residues. Germline V CDR1 and CDR2: SGHNT, YENEEA. The V and J ends lost 1 base and 5 bases respectively, with 11 bases between them. This CDR3 is CASSLAGSGTGELFF. For the CDR3, the DNA is TGTGCCAGCAGCTTAGCGGGGTCTGGAACCGGGGAGCTGTTTTTT.

CDR3 protein: CASSLAVLAGEQFF. DNA for the CDR3: TGCGCCAGCAGCTTGGCCGTCCTAGCGGGGGAGCAGTTCTTC. The chain uses TRBV5-1 and TRBJ2-1, with TRBD2 identical over 9 bases. V dropped 0 bases and J dropped 10; count of bases not matched to a gene: 5. Germline-derived CDR1 and CDR2 are SGHRS and YFSETQ. This CDR3 is built from 14 residues.

The V gene is TRBV6-6, the J gene TRBJ2-6; D may be TRBD2 (6 bases). Germline loops: CDR1 MNHNY, CDR2 SVGAGI (reference sequence). The V gene lost 5 bases and the J gene lost 0 bases, with 17 bases spanning the gap. This CDR3 has 18 residues. For the CDR3, the DNA is TGTGCCAGCAGTCATCCGGGACGGGGAGGCTCTGGGGCCAACGTCCTGACTTTC. Translating gives CASSHPGRGGSGANVLTF.